What follows is one T cell receptor beta chain and its context. Some clones are missing from TCRdb's copy, which holds only in-frame ones; the method was immunoSEQ multiplex PCR. The sample has around 40,000 clones, around 90% seen once. The data were obtained in a study of control samples from healthy donors and cancer patients. V was clipped by 0 bases and J by 5 bases, with 11 bases between them. The CDR3 runs 14 residues. Germline V CDR1 and CDR2: SGHNT, YYREEE (reference sequence). The clonotype was recovered from a woman in her thirties or forties with head and neck cancer. The material sequenced was PBMCs. This chain joins TRBV5-4 and TRBJ2-5; tentatively, D is TRBD2 (6 bases). The CDR3 nucleotides are TGTGCCAGCAGCTTGGGGAGGGGTTGGGAGACCCAGTACTTC. It translates to CASSLGRGWETQYF.